The entry below describes one T cell receptor (beta chain). This record comes from a study of blood T cell repertoires in COVID-19. Study-level information: COVID-19 samples collected from the United States, Italy and Spain covered acute and convalescent phases.

Clones were read by immunoSEQ multiplex PCR, and TCRdb kept only the in-frame ones, dropping some. The table lists about 140,000 clones, around 72% of them singletons, with about 1.9% in the top ten. This CDR3 has 17 residues. Per the germline V gene, CDR1 is SNHLY and CDR2 is FYNNEI. Deletions cut 6 bases from V and 0 bases from J, with 15 bases between. Sequencing was carried out using peripheral blood. The V gene is TRBV2, the J gene TRBJ2-6, with a weak D call TRBD1 (5 bases). The sequence came from an older woman with acute or convalescent COVID-19. CDR3 bases: TGTGCCAGCAGGGAGACAGTCTCCACCTCTGGGGCCAACGTCCTGACTTTC. It encodes CASRETVSTSGANVLTF.